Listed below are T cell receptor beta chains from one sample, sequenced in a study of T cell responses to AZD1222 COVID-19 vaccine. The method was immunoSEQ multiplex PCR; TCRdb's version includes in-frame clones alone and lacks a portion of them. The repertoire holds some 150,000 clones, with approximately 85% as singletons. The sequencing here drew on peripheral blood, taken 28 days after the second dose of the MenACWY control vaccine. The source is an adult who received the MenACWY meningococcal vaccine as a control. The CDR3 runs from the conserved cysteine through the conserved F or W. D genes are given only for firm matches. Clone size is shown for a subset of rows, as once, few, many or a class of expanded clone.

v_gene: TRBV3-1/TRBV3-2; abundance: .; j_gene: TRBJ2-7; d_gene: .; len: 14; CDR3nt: TGTGCCAGCAGCCAAGGACACACCGCCTACGAGCAGTACTTC; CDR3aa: CASSQGHTAYEQYF
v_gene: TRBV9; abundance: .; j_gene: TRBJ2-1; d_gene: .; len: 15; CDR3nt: TGTGCCAGCAGCCCCGGGGTCAGCTCCTACAATGAGCAGTTCTTC; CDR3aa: CASSPGVSSYNEQFF
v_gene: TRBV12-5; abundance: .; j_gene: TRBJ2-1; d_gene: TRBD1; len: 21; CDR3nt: TGTGCTAGTGGTTTACGGGACAGGGGCTTGCTGCGAACAGAGCGGTACAATGAGCAGTTCTTC; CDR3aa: CASGLRDRGLLRTERYNEQFF
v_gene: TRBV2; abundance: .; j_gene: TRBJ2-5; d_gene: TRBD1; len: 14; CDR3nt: TGTGCCAGCAAGATCGGGACAGGTCAAGAGACCCAGTACTTC; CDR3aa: CASKIGTGQETQYF
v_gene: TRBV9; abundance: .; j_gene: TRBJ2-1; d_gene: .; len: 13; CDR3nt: TGTGCCAGCAGCCTGAGCTCCTACAATGAGCAGTTCTTC; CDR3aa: CASSLSSYNEQFF
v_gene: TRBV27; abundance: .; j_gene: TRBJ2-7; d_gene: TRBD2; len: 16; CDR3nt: TGTGCCAGCAGTTCCCCCGGGACTAGCGGATCCTACGAGCAGTACTTC; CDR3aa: CASSSPGTSGSYEQYF
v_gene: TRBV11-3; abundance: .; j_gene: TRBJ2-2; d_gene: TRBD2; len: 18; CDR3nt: TGTGCCAGCAGCTTCCCGCCTCTACTAGCGGGAGGTACCGGGGAGCTGTTTTTT; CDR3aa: CASSFPPLLAGGTGELFF
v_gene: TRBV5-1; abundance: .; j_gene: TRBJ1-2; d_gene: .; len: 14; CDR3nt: TGCGCCAGCAGCCCCCCCTATCAGGGCGGTGGCTACACCTTC; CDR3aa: CASSPPYQGGGYTF
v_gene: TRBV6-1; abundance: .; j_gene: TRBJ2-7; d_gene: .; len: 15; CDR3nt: TGTGCCAGCAGTGAAGTCCTAGCGTCTACCTACGAGCAGTACTTC; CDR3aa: CASSEVLASTYEQYF
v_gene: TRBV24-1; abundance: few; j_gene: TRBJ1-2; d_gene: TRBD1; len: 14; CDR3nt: TGTGCCACCAGTTCTCTACAGGGGACCGATGGCTACACCTTC; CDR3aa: CATSSLQGTDGYTF
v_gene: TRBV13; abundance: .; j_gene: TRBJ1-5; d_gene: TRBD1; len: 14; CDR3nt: TGTGCCAGCAGCTTAGGCAGGGGGCTACAGCCCCAGCATTTT; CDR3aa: CASSLGRGLQPQHF